This T cell receptor beta chain was identified during a study of CD8 T cells in ankylosing spondylitis. Study observations and caveats: From matched ankylosing spondylitis synovial fluid, disease-linked clones were reportedly recovered at significantly enriched levels. A motif of several highly homologous TCR beta variants was seen as apparently characteristic of ankylosing spondylitis blood.

For this clonotype: Its antigen is still unknown.

TCRdb reanalysed the 5' RACE reads using MiXCR and keeps one entry per CDR3 protein. This table has around 480,000 distinct CDR3 sequences, roughly 18% appearing once. The V and J ends lost 0 bases and 9 bases, in that order; junction bases with no gene match: 6. In germline, CDR1 is SGHVS, CDR2 FQNEAQ. CDR3 size: 15 residues. This chain links TRBV7-8 with TRBJ2-1, with TRBD2 matching 9 bases. Material for sequencing was blood, either unsorted or a sorted T cell fraction (not recorded which). The clonotype originates from a male donor with ankylosing spondylitis. The CDR3 spells CASSLAASGVSEQFF. For the CDR3, the DNA is TGTGCCAGCAGCTTAGCGGCTAGCGGGGTCTCTGAGCAGTTCTTC. Full variable domain (outside the CDR3, taken from reference TRBV7-8 and TRBJ2-1): GAGVSQSPRYKVAKRGQDVALRCDPISGHVSLFWYQQALGQGPEFLTYFQNEAQLDKSGLPSDRFFAERPEGSVSTLKIQRTQQEDSAVYLCASSLAASGVSEQFFGPGTRLTVL.